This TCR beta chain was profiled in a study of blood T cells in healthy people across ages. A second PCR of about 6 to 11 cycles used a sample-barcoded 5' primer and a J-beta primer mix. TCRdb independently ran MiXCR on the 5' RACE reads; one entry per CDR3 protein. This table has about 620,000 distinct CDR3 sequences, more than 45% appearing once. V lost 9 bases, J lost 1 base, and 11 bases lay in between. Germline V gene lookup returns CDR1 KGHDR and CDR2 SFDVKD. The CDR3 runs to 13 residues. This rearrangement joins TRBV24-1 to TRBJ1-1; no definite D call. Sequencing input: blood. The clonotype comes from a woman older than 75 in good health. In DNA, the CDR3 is TGTGCCACCGGCAGCGGACCGAACACTGAAGCTTTCTTT. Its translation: CATGSGPNTEAFF.